Presented here are 7 T cell receptor beta chains from one specimen sequenced in a study of early T cells in non-severe SARS-CoV-2 infection. MiXCR was run by TCRdb on the 5' RACE reads, yielding one entry per CDR3 protein. The repertoire has over 45,000 distinct CDR3 sequences, around 7% of them found once; the top ten carry roughly 6%. The sample in question was whole blood, obtained at baseline. Receptors were obtained from an adult who was a healthcare worker with PCR-confirmed SARS-CoV-2 infection or an uninfected control (not recorded which).

In its sample, this clonotype was seen many times. The chain recombines TRBV20-1 with TRBJ2-7, with a tentative D call TRBD1 (5 bases). Trimming removed 3 bases from V and 4 bases from J, with 16 bases in between. This CDR3 region has 14 residues. CDR1 and CDR2 (germline): DFQATT, SNEGSKA (reference sequence). The CDR3 region is CSARDTLNLYEQYF. The CDR3 DNA sequence: TGCAGTGCTAGGGACACACTGAACCTATACGAGCAGTACTTC.

In this sample, this clonotype turned up many times. This sequence joins TRBV6-2 or TRBV6-3 and TRBJ2-5; perhaps TRBD1 as D (7 bases). The CDR3 totals 14 residues. V was trimmed by 2 bases and J by 4 bases, leaving 11 bases between them. CDR1 MNHEY and CDR2 SVGEGT come from the germline V gene. This CDR3 reads CASSYQGGSETQYF. CDR3 DNA: TGTGCCAGCAGTTACCAGGGGGGTTCAGAGACCCAGTACTTC.

This clonotype was counted only a few times. J is TRBJ2-5 and V is TRBV27; D is ambiguous. Germline V gives CDR1 MNHEY, CDR2 SMNVEV (reference sequence). With 2 bases removed from V and 2 bases from J, the gap between germline ends came to 6 bases. CDR3 size: 13 residues. CDR3 DNA sequence: TGTGCCAGCAGTTTAGGGTGGCAAGAGACCCAGTACTTC. As protein: CASSLGWQETQYF.

This clonotype appeared many times. This chain uses TRBV5-4 with TRBJ2-7; TRBD2 matches 9 bases. The CDR3 is 14 residues long. Per germline, CDR1 SGHNT and CDR2 YYREEE (reference sequence). V lost 5 bases and J lost 0; bases outside the gene matches: 3. CDR3 sequence: CASSPSGDSYEQYF. In DNA form, the CDR3 reads TGTGCCAGCAGTCCTAGCGGGGACTCCTACGAGCAGTACTTC.

This clonotype was seen repeatedly, ten times or more. The chain carries TRBV6-5 and TRBJ1-2; 8 nucleotides agree with TRBD1. Trimming removed 4 bases from V and 4 bases from J; junction bases left unmatched: 2. Germline-derived CDR1 and CDR2 are MNHEY and SVGAGI. This CDR3 has 13 amino acids. CDR3 in DNA: TGTGCCAGCAGTTGGACAGGGTCCTATGGCTACACCTTC. Amino acid sequence: CASSWTGSYGYTF.

This clonotype was counted a few times. The V and J genes are TRBV18 and TRBJ1-2; a possible D gene is TRBD1 (5 bases). Germline V gives CDR1 KGHSH, CDR2 LQKENI. Trimming shortened V by 3 bases and J by 2 bases, and 13 bases separated the two germline ends. The CDR3 has 15 residues. CDR3 sequence (DNA): TGTGCCAGCTCACCTCAAGGCAGGGAAAACTATGGCTACACCTTC. It specifies CASSPQGRENYGYTF.

This sequence joins TRBV3-1 and TRBJ2-7; TRBD1 might be the D (6 bases). With 8 bases removed from V and 5 bases from J, the gap between germline ends came to 16 bases. Germline V gene data show CDR1 as LGHDT and CDR2 as YNNKEL (reference sequence). The CDR3 extends over 13 amino acids. Here the CDR3 DNA reads TGTGCCAGCGATGGTTACGGACAGCACGAGCAGTACTTC. It yields the protein CASDGYGQHEQYF.